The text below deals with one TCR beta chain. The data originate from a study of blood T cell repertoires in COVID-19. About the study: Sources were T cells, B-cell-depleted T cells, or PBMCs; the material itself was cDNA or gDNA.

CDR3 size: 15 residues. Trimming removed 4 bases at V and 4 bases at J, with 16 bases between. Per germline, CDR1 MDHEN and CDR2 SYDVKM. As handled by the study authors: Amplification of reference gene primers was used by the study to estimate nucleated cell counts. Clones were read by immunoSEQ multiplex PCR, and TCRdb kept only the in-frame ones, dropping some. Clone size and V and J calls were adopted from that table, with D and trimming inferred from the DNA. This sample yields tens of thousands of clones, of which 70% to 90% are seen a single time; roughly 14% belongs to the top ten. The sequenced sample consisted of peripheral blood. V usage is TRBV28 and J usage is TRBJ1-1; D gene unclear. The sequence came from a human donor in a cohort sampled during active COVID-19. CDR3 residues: CASSWVVGWSTEAFF. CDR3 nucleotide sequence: TGTGCCAGCAGTTGGGTTGTAGGTTGGAGCACTGAAGCTTTCTTT.